One sample yielded the 22 T cell receptor beta chains listed below, sequenced in a study of blood T cell repertoires in COVID-19. TCRdb's table, derived via immunoSEQ multiplex PCR, lists solely in-frame clones and lacks some. The sample carries about 160,000 clones, around 87% recorded once. The sequenced sample consisted of PBMCs or T cells enriched from blood (not recorded which). These receptors originate from a woman in her forties or fifties who had recovered from COVID-19.

The chain links TRBV23-1 to TRBJ1-6, with a possible D match to TRBD1 (6 bases). TRBV23-1 is an open reading frame, and its role is uncertain. This CDR3 is 18 amino acids long. V was clipped by 2 bases and J by 0 bases, with 14 bases between them. CDR3 amino acids: CASSQQGQPNSYNSPLHF. CDR3 nucleotides: TGCGCCAGCAGTCAACAGGGGCAGCCTAACTCCTATAATTCACCCCTCCACTTT.

This clone was seen more than once but under ten times. The CDR3: CASREPGGRTEAFF. The CDR3, as DNA: TGTGCCAGTAGGGAACCGGGGGGTCGCACTGAAGCTTTCTTT. The rearrangement links TRBV19 to TRBJ1-1, with a tentative D call TRBD1 (5 bases). Deletions cut 6 bases from V and 4 bases from J, with 15 bases between. CDR1 and CDR2 (germline): LNHDA, SQIVND (reference sequence). The CDR3 loop spans 14 amino acids.

The chain couples TRBV3-1 (or the pseudogene TRBV3-2) to TRBJ2-7; a weak D match, TRBD2 (9 bases). CDR3 length: 15 amino acids. Trimming shortened V by 0 bases and J by 12 bases, and 21 bases separated the two germline ends. Germline assignment: CDR1 LGHDT and CDR2 YNNKEL (reference sequence). The CDR3 DNA sequence: TGTGCCAGCAGCCAAGAAGGACAGGGACTAGCCGTGGCGTACTTC. Translating it yields CASSQEGQGLAVAYF.

The chain combines TRBV7-3 with TRBJ2-3; 12 nucleotides match TRBD2. V lost 5 bases to trimming and J lost 6 bases; unmatched junction nucleotides: 3. The germline CDR1 and CDR2 sequences are SGHTA and FQGTGA. The CDR3 is 14 amino acids. The CDR3 spells CASSPGLAGDTQYF. As DNA, the CDR3 is TGTGCCAGCAGCCCAGGACTAGCGGGGGATACGCAGTATTTT.

The chain joins TRBV29-1 to TRBJ1-1; TRBD1 matches 9 bases. J gave up 4 bases and V 1 base, and 7 bases lay outside the gene matches. CDR1 and CDR2 (germline): SQVTM, ANQGSEA. The CDR3 totals 15 residues. The CDR3 DNA sequence: TGCAGCGTTGAAGTCCCGGGACAGGGCCGCACTGAAGCTTTCTTT. Translated, it gives CSVEVPGQGRTEAFF.

J is TRBJ1-2 and V is TRBV7-2; possible D gene TRBD1, 6 bases. The V gene's germline CDR1 is SGHTA and CDR2 FQGNSA. V lost 0 bases and J 5 bases, leaving 7 bases between the germline ends. This CDR3 spans 13 amino acids. CDR3 amino acids: CASSLATGYGYTF. The CDR3 coding sequence is TGTGCCAGCAGCTTAGCAACAGGGTATGGCTACACCTTC.

Only one count was recorded for this clone. The V call is TRBV7-2, the J call TRBJ1-1; possible D gene TRBD1, 6 bases. Germline V CDR1 and CDR2: SGHTA, FQGNSA. The V end was cut by 5 bases, the J end by 1 base, with 17 bases between. The CDR3 covers 16 residues. The CDR3 sequence: CASSPRATQGNTEAFF. The DNA of the CDR3 is TGTGCCAGCAGCCCCCGGGCCACACAGGGGAACACTGAAGCTTTCTTT. The full variable domain, in which reference TRBV7-2 and TRBJ1-1 provide the parts outside the CDR3, is GAGVSQSPSNKVTEKGKDVELRCDPISGHTALYWYRQSLGQGLEFLIYFQGNSAPDKSGLPSDRFSAERTGGSVSTLTIQRTQQEDSAVYLCASSPRATQGNTEAFFGQGTRLTVV.

V gene TRBV7-2 combines with J gene TRBJ2-2, with TRBD2 identical over 11 bases. V lost 5 bases to trimming and J lost 4 bases; unmatched junction nucleotides: 6. Per germline, CDR1 SGHTA and CDR2 FQGNSA. This CDR3 comprises 16 residues. The chain's CDR3 is CASSPTLAGGTGELFF. Written as DNA, the CDR3 is TGTGCCAGCAGCCCTACCCTAGCGGGGGGCACCGGGGAGCTGTTTTTT.

V gene TRBV7-8 combines with J gene TRBJ1-1; D is perhaps TRBD1 (5 bases). This CDR3 comprises 15 residues. Germline V lookup: CDR1 SGHVS, CDR2 FQNEAQ. V was clipped by 5 bases and J by 0 bases, with 13 bases between them. The CDR3 DNA is TGTGCCAGCAGCGCCCGACAGCAGTTGAACACTGAAGCTTTCTTT. Amino acids: CASSARQQLNTEAFF.

This clone was picked up one time. V and J are TRBV12-5 and TRBJ2-5; 8 bases map to TRBD1. The germline V gene encodes CDR1 LGHNT and CDR2 FRNRAP. The V gene end was trimmed by 7 bases and the J gene end by 2 bases; junction bases not matched to a gene: 6. The CDR3 length is 14 residues. The CDR3 here is CASALRQGQETQYF. The DNA of the CDR3 is TGTGCTAGTGCCCTTCGACAGGGGCAAGAGACCCAGTACTTC.

This chain joins TRBV7-8 and TRBJ2-1; 10 bases are a match to TRBD2. The CDR3 extends over 18 amino acids. V was clipped by 5 bases and J by 10 bases; unmatched bases: 20. CDR1 and CDR2 (germline): SGHVS, FQNEAQ. The CDR3 nucleotides read TGTGCCAGCAGCCTTTCGTTGGGAGCGGGGGGGCATTCAGCCGAGCAGTTCTTC. The encoded protein is CASSLSLGAGGHSAEQFF.

The CDR3 sequence is CASSYAPADRGNSPLHF. The CDR3, as DNA: TGTGCCAGCAGTTACGCCCCGGCGGACAGGGGAAATTCACCCCTCCACTTT. The V and J genes are TRBV6-2 or TRBV6-3 and TRBJ1-6; TRBD1 matches 9 bases. The J segment lost 7 bases and the V segment lost 2 bases, leaving 9 bases of the junction unmatched. Germline-derived CDR1 and CDR2 are MNHEY and SVGEGT. The CDR3 length is 17 residues.

The chain uses TRBV5-1 and TRBJ2-1; 16 nucleotides align to TRBD2. CDR1 SGHRS and CDR2 YFSETQ come from the germline V gene. V lost 3 bases, J lost 9 bases, and 12 bases stayed unmatched. The CDR3 spans 18 residues. The CDR3 nucleotides are TGCGCCAGCAGCTCAACCCCGGGACTAGCGGGGGGGCCGGTTGAGCAGTTCTTC. This translates into CASSSTPGLAGGPVEQFF.

The chain couples TRBV5-6 to TRBJ2-1, with TRBD1 matching over 8 bases. The junction had 5 bases not matched to a gene; V was cut back by 2 bases and J by 4 bases. This CDR3 contains 15 residues. Germline V gene data show CDR1 as SGHDT and CDR2 as YYEEEE. Written as DNA, the CDR3 is TGTGCCAGCAGCTTTACAGGGACAGGATACAATGAGCAGTTCTTC. This encodes CASSFTGTGYNEQFF.

The gene calls are TRBV4-3 and TRBJ1-6; possibly TRBD1 for D (6 bases). The CDR3 is 19 amino acids. Germline V CDR1 and CDR2: LGHNA, YSLEER. V was pared by 0 bases and J by 0 bases, with 15 bases between. DNA for the CDR3: TGCGCCAGCAGCCAAGATATGGCGTCAGGGGACTCCTATAATTCACCCCTCCACTTT. This sequence encodes CASSQDMASGDSYNSPLHF.

V usage is TRBV6-5 and J usage is TRBJ1-1; 7 bases fit TRBD1. Germline lookup yields CDR1 MNHEY and CDR2 SVGAGI. There are 14 residues in the CDR3. Trimming cost V 0 bases and J 7 bases; bases outside gene matches: 5. The CDR3 reads CASSYSGYRGEAFF. Here the CDR3 DNA reads TGTGCCAGCAGTTACTCGGGATACAGGGGTGAAGCTTTCTTT.

J is TRBJ1-1 and V is TRBV6-5, with a possible D match to TRBD1 (5 bases). The CDR3 runs to 13 residues. V was shortened by 4 bases and J by 6 bases, with 12 bases between the two germline ends. The germline CDR1 and CDR2 sequences are MNHEY and SVGAGI. The CDR3: CASSFTGGAEAFF. DNA of the CDR3: TGTGCCAGCAGTTTCACAGGTGGGGCTGAAGCTTTCTTT.

The V call is TRBV4-3, the J call TRBJ1-1; D unresolved. V was pared by 0 bases and J by 1 base, with 9 bases between. CDR3 length equals 15 residues. The germline gives CDR1 LGHNA, CDR2 YSLEER. The CDR3 sequence: CASSQDQEGNTEAFF. The CDR3, as DNA: TGCGCCAGCAGCCAAGATCAGGAGGGGAACACTGAAGCTTTCTTT.

V and J are TRBV28 and TRBJ1-3, with D unresolved. The CDR3 consists of 14 residues. Germline assignment: CDR1 MDHEN and CDR2 SYDVKM. V lost 6 bases and J lost 4, with 13 bases in between. The CDR3 bases are TGTGCCAGCAGGCCGGGGTCCGAGGGAAACACCATATATTTT. This codes for CASRPGSEGNTIYF.

The V gene is TRBV18, the J gene TRBJ2-3; the D gene is possibly TRBD2 (5 bases). This CDR3 comprises 16 residues. Deletions cut 3 bases from V and 0 bases from J, with 13 bases between. In germline, CDR1 is KGHSH, CDR2 LQKENI. The CDR3 reads CASSPQSGESTDTQYF. The CDR3 DNA sequence: TGTGCCAGCTCACCCCAGAGCGGAGAGAGCACAGATACGCAGTATTTT.

The chain recombines TRBV6-5 with TRBJ2-7; no definite D call. From germline, CDR1 is MNHEY and CDR2 SVGAGI. The CDR3 sequence is 15 residues long. V lost 5 bases to trimming and J lost 3 bases, with 17 bases between them. The CDR3 nucleotides are TGTGCCAGCAGTAGGAGTACCCCCTCCTTCTACGAGCAGTACTTC. Its translation is CASSRSTPSFYEQYF.

The chain is built from TRBV7-6 and TRBJ1-1; D is unresolved. The CDR3 has 13 residues. Trimming cost V 6 bases and J 1 base, with 9 bases left between them. Germline V gene sequence: CDR1 SGHVS, CDR2 FNYEAQ. The CDR3 DNA reads TGTGCCAGCAGTGGGAGTGAGAACACTGAAGCTTTCTTT. It is translated as CASSGSENTEAFF.